This TCR beta chain was profiled in a study of blood T cell repertoires in COVID-19. The wider study: Researchers got acute and convalescent COVID-19 samples from the United States, Italy and Spain.

The Seattle site enrolled patients during active infection and followed them longitudinally. Original methodology: Reference gene primer amplification gave estimated nucleated cell counts. The data were produced by immunoSEQ multiplex PCR, yet TCRdb's version contains in-frame clones alone and is incomplete. V and J calls plus clone size are reproduced from that table; the DNA served to infer D and trimming. The table shows over 70,000 clones, with 90% occurring only once. Germline trimming cut 5 bases from V and 2 bases from J; bases unmatched to any gene: 18. Germline V gene data show CDR1 as PRHDT and CDR2 as FYEKMQ (reference sequence). The CDR3 length is 20 residues.

The clonotype was recovered from a man younger than 30 with COVID-19, enrolled during active disease. Sequences were obtained from peripheral blood. The genes are TRBV13 and TRBJ2-3; 11 bases are shared with TRBD2. CDR3 sequence (DNA): TGTGCCAGCAGCCCTGGGTGGCCCCCTAAGACTAGCGGGATCACAGATACGCAGTATTTT. Its protein product is CASSPGWPPKTSGITDTQYF.